A selection of T cell receptor beta chains follows, all from one sample in a study of CD8 T cells in ankylosing spondylitis. TCRdb ran MiXCR on the 5' RACE reads and lists one entry per CDR3 protein. The repertoire includes fewer than 450,000 distinct CDR3 sequences, 17% of them detected once, and 1% sits in the top ten. Sequenced material: blood, either unsorted or a sorted T cell fraction (not recorded which). The origin of the receptors is a male donor with ankylosing spondylitis. The CDR3 runs from the conserved cysteine through the conserved F or W. D genes are given only for firm matches. Where a row states a size, it is once, few, many or the class of an expanded clone; other rows omit it.

d_gene: -
j_gene: TRBJ1-2
abundance: -
v_gene: TRBV6-5
CDR3aa: CASSRTGQGYTF
CDR3nt: TGTGCCAGCAGTCGGACCGGACAAGGCTACACCTTC

d_gene: -
j_gene: TRBJ1-3
abundance: many
v_gene: TRBV5-1
CDR3aa: CASSPGSGNTIYF
CDR3nt: TGTGCCAGCAGCCCCGGATCTGGAAACACCATATATTTT

d_gene: TRBD1
j_gene: TRBJ1-4
abundance: -
v_gene: TRBV5-1
CDR3aa: CASSHRPGQGGEKLFF
CDR3nt: TGCGCCAGCAGTCACCGGCCGGGACAGGGCGGAGAAAAACTGTTTTTT

d_gene: -
j_gene: TRBJ2-5
abundance: -
v_gene: TRBV27
CDR3aa: CASSPRGAAETQYF
CDR3nt: TGTGCCAGCAGTCCCAGGGGAGCGGCAGAGACCCAGTACTTC

d_gene: -
j_gene: TRBJ1-2
abundance: many
v_gene: TRBV12-3/TRBV12-4
CDR3aa: CASSPQTRGYGYTF
CDR3nt: TGTGCCAGCAGTCCTCAGACAAGGGGCTATGGCTACACCTTC

d_gene: TRBD2
j_gene: TRBJ2-1
abundance: -
v_gene: TRBV4-3
CDR3aa: CASSQGWTSANEQFF
CDR3nt: TGCGCCAGCAGCCAAGGCTGGACTAGCGCTAATGAGCAGTTCTTC

d_gene: -
j_gene: TRBJ1-5
abundance: -
v_gene: TRBV20-1
CDR3aa: CSASFVSSSGNQPQHF
CDR3nt: TGCAGTGCTAGCTTTGTCAGCTCGTCTGGCAATCAGCCCCAGCATTTT

d_gene: TRBD1
j_gene: TRBJ2-7
abundance: -
v_gene: TRBV18
CDR3aa: CASSPPGQPSYEQYF
CDR3nt: TGTGCCAGCTCACCACCGGGACAGCCCTCCTACGAGCAGTACTTC

d_gene: -
j_gene: TRBJ1-6
abundance: few
v_gene: TRBV12-3/TRBV12-4
CDR3aa: CASSLGGRGNSPLHF
CDR3nt: TGTGCCAGCAGTTTGGGGGGCAGGGGTAATTCACCCCTCCACTTT

d_gene: TRBD2
j_gene: TRBJ2-7
abundance: -
v_gene: TRBV20-1
CDR3aa: CSAGRDHTYEQYF
CDR3nt: TGCAGTGCTGGGAGGGACCATACCTACGAGCAGTACTTC

d_gene: -
j_gene: TRBJ1-1
abundance: -
v_gene: TRBV5-1
CDR3aa: CASSPGAGTMNTEAFF
CDR3nt: TGCGCCAGCAGCCCTGGGGCTGGGACAATGAACACTGAAGCTTTCTTT